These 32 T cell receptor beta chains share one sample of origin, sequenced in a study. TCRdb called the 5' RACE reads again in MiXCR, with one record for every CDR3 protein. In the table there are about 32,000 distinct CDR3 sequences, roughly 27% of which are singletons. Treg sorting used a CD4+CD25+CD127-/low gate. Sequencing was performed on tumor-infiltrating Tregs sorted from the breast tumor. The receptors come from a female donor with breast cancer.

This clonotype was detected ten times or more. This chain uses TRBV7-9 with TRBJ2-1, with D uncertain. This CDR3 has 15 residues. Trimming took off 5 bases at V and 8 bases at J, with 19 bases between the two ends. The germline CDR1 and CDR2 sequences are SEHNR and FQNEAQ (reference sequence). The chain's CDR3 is CASSPPWVSWDEQFF. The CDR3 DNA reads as TGTGCCAGCAGCCCTCCCTGGGTAAGCTGGGATGAGCAGTTCTTC.

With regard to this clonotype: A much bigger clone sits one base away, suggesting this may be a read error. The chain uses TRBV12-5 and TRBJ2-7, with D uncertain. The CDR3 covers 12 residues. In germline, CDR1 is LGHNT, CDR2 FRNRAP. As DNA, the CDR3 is TGTGCTGGTGGTTTGGAACTCTACGAGCAGTACTTC. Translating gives CAGGLELYEQYF.

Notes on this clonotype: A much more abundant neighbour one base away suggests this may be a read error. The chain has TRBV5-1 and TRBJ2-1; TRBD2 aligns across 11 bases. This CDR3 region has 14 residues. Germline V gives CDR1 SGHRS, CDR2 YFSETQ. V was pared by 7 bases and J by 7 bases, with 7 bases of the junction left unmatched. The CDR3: CASALASGRNEQFF. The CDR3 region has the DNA TGCGCCAGCGCCCTCGCTAGCGGGAGGAATGAGCAGTTCTTC.

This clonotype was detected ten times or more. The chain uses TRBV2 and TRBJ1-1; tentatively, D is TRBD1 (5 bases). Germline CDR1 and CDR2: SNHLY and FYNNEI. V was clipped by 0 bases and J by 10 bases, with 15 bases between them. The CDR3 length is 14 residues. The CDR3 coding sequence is TGTGCCAGCAGTGAAGCGCTAGGCAGGGCGAGAGCTTTCTTT. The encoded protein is CASSEALGRARAFF.

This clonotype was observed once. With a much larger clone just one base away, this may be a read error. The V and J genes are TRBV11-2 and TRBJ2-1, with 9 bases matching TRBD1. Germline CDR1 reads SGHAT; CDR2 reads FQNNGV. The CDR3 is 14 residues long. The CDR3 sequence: CASGLTRTGVEQFF. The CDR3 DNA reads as TGTGCCAGCGGCTTAACCAGGACAGGGGTTGAGCAGTTCTTC. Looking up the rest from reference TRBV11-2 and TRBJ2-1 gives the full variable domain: EAGVAQSPRYKIIEKRQSVAFWCNPISGHATLYWYQQILGQGPKLLIQFQNNGVVDDSQLPKDRFSAERLKGVDSTLKIQPAKLEDSAVYLCASGLTRTGVEQFFGPGTRLTVL.

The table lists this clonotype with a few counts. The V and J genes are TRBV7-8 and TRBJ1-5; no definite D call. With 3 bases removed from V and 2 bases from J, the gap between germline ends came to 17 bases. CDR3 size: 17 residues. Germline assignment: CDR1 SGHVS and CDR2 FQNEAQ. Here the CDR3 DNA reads TGTGCCAGCAGCTTTCTGTCGGTGGTTCCTGGCAATCAGCCCCAGCATTTT. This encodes CASSFLSVVPGNQPQHF. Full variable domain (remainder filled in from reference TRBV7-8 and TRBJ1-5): GAGVSQSPRYKVAKRGQDVALRCDPISGHVSLFWYQQALGQGPEFLTYFQNEAQLDKSGLPSDRFFAERPEGSVSTLKIQRTQQEDSAVYLCASSFLSVVPGNQPQHFGDGTRLSIL.

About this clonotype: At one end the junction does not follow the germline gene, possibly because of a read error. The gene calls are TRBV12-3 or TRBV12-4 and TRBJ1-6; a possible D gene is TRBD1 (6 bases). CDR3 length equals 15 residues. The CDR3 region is CTSRGAGRTNSPLHF. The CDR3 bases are TGTACCAGCAGGGGAGCCGGGAGAACGAATTCACCCCTCCACTTT.

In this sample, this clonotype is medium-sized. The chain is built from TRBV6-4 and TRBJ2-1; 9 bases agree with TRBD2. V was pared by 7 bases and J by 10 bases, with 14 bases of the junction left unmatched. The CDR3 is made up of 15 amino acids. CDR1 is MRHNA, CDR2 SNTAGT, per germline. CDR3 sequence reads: CASTTEAGGPGEQFF. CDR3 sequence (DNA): TGTGCCAGCACGACTGAGGCGGGAGGGCCGGGGGAGCAGTTCTTC.

The CDR3 coding sequence is TGTGCCAGCAGTGATACCCCGGGAGGGAAGCAGTTCTTC. Translation: CASSDTPGGKQFF. The rearrangement links TRBV25-1 to TRBJ2-1, with 8 bases matching TRBD2. The CDR3 runs 13 residues. Germline V gene data show CDR1 as MGHDK and CDR2 as SYGVNS. J lost 11 bases, V lost 3 bases, and 6 bases had no gene match.

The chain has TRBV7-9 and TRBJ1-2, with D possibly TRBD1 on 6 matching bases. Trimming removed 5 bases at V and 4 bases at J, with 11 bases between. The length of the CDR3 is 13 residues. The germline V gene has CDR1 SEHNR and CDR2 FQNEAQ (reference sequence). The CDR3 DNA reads TGTGCCAGCAGCCCAGGGGCAGGCTATGGCTACACCTTC. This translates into CASSPGAGYGYTF.

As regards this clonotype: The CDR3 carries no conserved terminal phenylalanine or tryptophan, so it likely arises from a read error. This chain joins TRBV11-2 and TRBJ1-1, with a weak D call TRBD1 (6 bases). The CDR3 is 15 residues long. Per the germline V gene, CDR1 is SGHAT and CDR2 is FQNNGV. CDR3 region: CASSIMTGMNTDAFL. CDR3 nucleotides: TGTGCCAGCAGCATCATGACAGGTATGAACACTGATGCTTTCCTT.

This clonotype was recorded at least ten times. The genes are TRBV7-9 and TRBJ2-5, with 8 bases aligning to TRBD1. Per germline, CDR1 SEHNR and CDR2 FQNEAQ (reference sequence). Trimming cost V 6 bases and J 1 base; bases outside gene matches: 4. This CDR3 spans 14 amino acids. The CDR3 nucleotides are TGTGCCAGCAGGCTGGACAGGGTCCAAGAGACCCAGTACTTC. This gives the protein CASRLDRVQETQYF. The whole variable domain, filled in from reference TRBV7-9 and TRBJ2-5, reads DTGVSQNPRHKITKRGQNVTFRCDPISEHNRLYWYRQTLGQGPEFLTYFQNEAQLEKSRLLSDRFSAERPKGSFSTLEIQRTEQGDSAMYLCASRLDRVQETQYFGPGTRLLVL.

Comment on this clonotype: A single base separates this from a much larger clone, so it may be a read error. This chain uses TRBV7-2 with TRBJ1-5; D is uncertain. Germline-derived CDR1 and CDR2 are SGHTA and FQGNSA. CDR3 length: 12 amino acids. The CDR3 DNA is TGTGCCAACAGCTTAGACTGGCAGCCCCAGCATTTT. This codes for CANSLDWQPQHF.

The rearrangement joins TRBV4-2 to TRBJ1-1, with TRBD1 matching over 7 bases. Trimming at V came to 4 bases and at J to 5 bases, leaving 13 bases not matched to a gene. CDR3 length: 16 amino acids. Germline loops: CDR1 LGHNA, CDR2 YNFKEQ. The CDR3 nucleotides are TGTGCCAGCAGCCCCCGGGACCCAGGGGGGGGAACTGAAGCTTTCTTT. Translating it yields CASSPRDPGGGTEAFF.

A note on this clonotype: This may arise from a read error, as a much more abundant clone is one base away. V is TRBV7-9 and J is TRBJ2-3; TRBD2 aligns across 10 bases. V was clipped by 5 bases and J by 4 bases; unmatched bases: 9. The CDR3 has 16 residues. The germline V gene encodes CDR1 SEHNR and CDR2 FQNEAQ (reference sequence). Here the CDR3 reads CASSIQLAGLSDTQYF. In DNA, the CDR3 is TGTGCCAGCAGCATACAACTAGCGGGACTTTCAGATACGCAGTATTTT.

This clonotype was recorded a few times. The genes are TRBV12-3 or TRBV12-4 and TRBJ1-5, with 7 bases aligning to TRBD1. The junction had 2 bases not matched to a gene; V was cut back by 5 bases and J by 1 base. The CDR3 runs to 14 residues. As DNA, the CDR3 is TGTGCCAGCAGTAGCAGGGGGAGCAATCAGCCCCAGCATTTT. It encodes CASSSRGSNQPQHF.

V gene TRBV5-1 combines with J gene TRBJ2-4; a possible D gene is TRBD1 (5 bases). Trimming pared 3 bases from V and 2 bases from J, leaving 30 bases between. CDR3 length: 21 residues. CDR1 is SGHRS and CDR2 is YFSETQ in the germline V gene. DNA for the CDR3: TGCGCCAGCAGCTACCGATTGGGGCTTCATTCCCGGAGTGTGTCCAAAAACATTCAGTACTTC. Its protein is CASSYRLGLHSRSVSKNIQYF.

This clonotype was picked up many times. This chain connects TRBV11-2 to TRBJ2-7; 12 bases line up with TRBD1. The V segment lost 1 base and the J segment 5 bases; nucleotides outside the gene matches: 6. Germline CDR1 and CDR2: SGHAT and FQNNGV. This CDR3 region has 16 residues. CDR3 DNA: TGTGCCAGCAGCTTAGTAGGGACAGGGGGCATCGACGAGCAGTACTTC. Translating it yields CASSLVGTGGIDEQYF.

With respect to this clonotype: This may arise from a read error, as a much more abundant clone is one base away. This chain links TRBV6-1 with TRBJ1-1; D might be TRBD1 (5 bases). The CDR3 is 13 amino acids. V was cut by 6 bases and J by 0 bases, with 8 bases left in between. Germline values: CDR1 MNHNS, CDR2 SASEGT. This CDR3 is CASSRGVNTEAFF. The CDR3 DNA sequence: TGTGCCAGCAGCCGGGGGGTGAACACTGAAGCTTTCTTT.

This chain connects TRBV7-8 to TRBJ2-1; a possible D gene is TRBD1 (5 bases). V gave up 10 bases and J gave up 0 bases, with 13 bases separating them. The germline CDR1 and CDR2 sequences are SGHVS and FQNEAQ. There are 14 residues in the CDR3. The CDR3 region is CATRVRGSYNEQFF. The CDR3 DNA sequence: TGTGCCACCAGGGTTAGGGGCTCCTACAATGAGCAGTTCTTC.

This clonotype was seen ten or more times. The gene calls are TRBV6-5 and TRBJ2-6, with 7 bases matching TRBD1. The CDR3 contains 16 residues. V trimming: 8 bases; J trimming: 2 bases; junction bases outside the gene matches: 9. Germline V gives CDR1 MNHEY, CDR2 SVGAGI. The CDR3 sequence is CASRRQGFTGANVLTF. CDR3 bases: TGTGCCAGCCGAAGACAGGGCTTCACTGGGGCCAACGTCCTGACTTTC.

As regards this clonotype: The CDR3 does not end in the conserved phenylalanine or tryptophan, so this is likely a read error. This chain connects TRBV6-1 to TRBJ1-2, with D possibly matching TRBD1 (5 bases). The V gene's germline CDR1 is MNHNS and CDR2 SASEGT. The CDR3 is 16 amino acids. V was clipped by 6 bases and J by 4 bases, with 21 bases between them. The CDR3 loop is CASRTRDSRESYGYTS. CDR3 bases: TGTGCCAGCAGAACCCGGGACTCAAGGGAATCCTATGGCTACACCTCC.

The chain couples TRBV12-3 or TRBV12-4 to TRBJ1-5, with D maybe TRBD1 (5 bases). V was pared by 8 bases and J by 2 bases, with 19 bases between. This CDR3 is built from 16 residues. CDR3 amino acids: CASSIFKWGGNQPQHF. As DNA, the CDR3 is TGTGCCAGCTCCATCTTCAAATGGGGGGGCAATCAGCCCCAGCATTTT.

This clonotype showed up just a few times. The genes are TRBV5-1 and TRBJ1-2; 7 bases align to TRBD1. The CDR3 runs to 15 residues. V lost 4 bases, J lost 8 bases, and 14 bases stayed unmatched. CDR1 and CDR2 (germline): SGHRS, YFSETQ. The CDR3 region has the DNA TGCGCCAGCAGCAACTCGCACAGGGGTGGAAGAGGCTACACCTTC. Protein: CASSNSHRGGRGYTF.

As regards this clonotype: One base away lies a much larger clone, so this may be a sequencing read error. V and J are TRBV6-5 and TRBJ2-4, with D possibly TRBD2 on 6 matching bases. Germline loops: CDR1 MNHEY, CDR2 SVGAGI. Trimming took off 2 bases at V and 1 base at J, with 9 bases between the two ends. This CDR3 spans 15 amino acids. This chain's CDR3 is CASSYRDWAKNIQYF. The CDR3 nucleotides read TGTGCCAGCAGTTACAGGGACTGGGCCAAAAACATTCAGTACTTC.

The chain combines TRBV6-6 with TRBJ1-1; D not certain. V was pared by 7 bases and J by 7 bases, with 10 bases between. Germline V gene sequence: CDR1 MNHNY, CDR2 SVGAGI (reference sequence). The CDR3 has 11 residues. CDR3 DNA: TGTGCCAGCACCCTTGGGAGTGAAGCTTTCTTT. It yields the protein CASTLGSEAFF.

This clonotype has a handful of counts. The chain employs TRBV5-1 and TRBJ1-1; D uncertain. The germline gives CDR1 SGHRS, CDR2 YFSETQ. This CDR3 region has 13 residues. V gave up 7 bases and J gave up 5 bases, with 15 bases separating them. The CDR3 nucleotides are TGCGCCAGCTGCTCCGGGATAGGAACTGAAGCTTTCTTT. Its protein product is CASCSGIGTEAFF.

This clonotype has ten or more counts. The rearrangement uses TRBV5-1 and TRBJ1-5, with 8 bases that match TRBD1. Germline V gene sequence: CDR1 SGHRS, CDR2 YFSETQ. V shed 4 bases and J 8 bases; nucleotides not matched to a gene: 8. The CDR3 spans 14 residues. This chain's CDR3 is CASSVTGAEEPQHF. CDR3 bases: TGCGCCAGCAGCGTGACAGGGGCTGAGGAGCCCCAGCATTTT.

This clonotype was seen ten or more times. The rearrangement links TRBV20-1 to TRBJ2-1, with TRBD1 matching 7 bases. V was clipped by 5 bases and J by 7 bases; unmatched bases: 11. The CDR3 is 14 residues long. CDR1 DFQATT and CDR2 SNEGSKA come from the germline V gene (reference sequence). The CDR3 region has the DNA TGCAGTGCTGCCCCCCGACAGGGACGGAATGAGCAGTTCTTC. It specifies CSAAPRQGRNEQFF.

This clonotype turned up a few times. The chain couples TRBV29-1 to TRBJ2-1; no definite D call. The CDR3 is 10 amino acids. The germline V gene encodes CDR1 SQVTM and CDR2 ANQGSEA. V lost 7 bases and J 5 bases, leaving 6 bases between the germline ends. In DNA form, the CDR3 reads TGCAGCGGCCTCAACAATGAGCAGTTCTTC. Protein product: CSGLNNEQFF.

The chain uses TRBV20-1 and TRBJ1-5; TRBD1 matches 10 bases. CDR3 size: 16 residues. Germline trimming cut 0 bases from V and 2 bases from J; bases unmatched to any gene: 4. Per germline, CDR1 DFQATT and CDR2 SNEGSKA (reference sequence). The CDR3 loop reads CSARDFGTGGNQPQHF. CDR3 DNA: TGCAGTGCTAGAGATTTCGGGACAGGGGGCAATCAGCCCCAGCATTTT.

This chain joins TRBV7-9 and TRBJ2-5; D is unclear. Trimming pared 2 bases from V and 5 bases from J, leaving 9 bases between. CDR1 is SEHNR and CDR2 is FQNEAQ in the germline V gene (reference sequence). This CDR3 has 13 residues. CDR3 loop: CASSLPPWETQYF. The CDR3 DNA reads TGTGCCAGCAGCTTACCCCCTTGGGAGACCCAGTACTTC.